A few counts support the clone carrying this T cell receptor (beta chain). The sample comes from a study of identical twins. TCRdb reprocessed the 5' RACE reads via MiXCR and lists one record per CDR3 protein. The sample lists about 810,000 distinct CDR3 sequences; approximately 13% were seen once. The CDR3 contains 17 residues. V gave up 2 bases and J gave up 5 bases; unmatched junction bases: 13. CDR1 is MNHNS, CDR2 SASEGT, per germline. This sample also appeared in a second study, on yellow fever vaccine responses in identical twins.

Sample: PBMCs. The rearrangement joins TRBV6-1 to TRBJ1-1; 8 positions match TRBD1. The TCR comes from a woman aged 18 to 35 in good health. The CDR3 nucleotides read TGTGCCAGCAGTGAAAGGGCGACAGGGGTGGGGTGGACTGAAGCTTTCTTT. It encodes CASSERATGVGWTEAFF.